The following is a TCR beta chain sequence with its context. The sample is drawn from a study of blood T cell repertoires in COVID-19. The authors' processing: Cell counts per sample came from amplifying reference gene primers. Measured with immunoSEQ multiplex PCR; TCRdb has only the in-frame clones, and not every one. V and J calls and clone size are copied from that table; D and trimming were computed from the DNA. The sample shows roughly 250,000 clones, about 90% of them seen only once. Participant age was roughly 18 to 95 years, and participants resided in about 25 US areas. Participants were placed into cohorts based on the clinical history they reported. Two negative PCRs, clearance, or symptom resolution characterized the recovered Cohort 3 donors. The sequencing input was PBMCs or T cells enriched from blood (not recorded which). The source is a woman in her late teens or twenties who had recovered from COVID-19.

In DNA form, the CDR3 reads TGCGCCAGCAGCCAAGAACAGCACAATCAGCCCCAGCATTTT. Its protein product is CASSQEQHNQPQHF. The chain links TRBV4-1 to TRBJ1-5; D is unclear. The V gene lost 0 bases and the J gene lost 3 bases, with 6 bases spanning the gap. In germline, CDR1 is MGHRA, CDR2 YSYEKL. The CDR3 sequence is 14 residues long.